This T cell receptor (beta chain) derives from a study of blood T cell repertoires in COVID-19. The CDR3 is 15 residues long. CDR1 is SGHDN and CDR2 is FVKESK in the germline V gene. V shed 2 bases, J shed 5 bases, and the junction held 8 bases outside the gene matches. The repertoire was sequenced with immunoSEQ multiplex PCR; TCRdb's copy has only in-frame clones and lacks some. The sample records about 300,000 clones, 89% being singletons. The TCR was taken from a woman in her forties or fifties who had been exposed to COVID-19. This sequence joins TRBV14 and TRBJ2-7; 8 bases are shared with TRBD1. The sample was PBMCs or T cells enriched from blood (not recorded which). CDR3 in amino acids: CASSQRSRGLNEQYF. The CDR3 DNA is TGTGCCAGCAGCCAACGTTCCAGGGGGCTCAACGAGCAGTACTTC.